The 4 T cell receptor beta chains below were found in one sample sequenced in a study of circulating and synovial CD4+ cells in juvenile arthritis. Clones were sequenced by immunoSEQ multiplex PCR, and TCRdb holds only the in-frame ones, with some missing. The profile shows some 33,000 clones, around 95% of them singletons. Sequenced material: CD4+ T cells from blood. The receptors were gathered from a human donor with juvenile idiopathic arthritis.

The V gene is TRBV11-2, the J gene TRBJ1-5; TRBD1 aligns across 8 bases. Germline V lookup: CDR1 SGHAT, CDR2 FQNNGV. Trimming took 4 bases from V and 2 from J; bases not matched to a gene: 4. The CDR3 totals 15 residues. The CDR3, as DNA: TGTGCCAGCAGCTCGGACAGGGTGGGCAATCAGCCCCAGCATTTT. Translated, it gives CASSSDRVGNQPQHF.

In this sample, this clone turned up once. J is TRBJ1-2 and V is TRBV14; 7 positions match TRBD1. CDR1 and CDR2 (germline): SGHDN, FVKESK. The CDR3 contains 16 residues. V gave up 0 bases and J gave up 0 bases; unmatched junction bases: 4. The CDR3 DNA sequence: TGTGCCAGCAGCCAAGATTTAGGGACAGCTAACTATGGCTACACCTTC. Its translation is CASSQDLGTANYGYTF.

The chain has TRBV7-6 and TRBJ2-5, with D possibly being TRBD1 (6 bases). Trimming cost V 4 bases and J 1 base, with 13 bases left between them. The CDR3 totals 15 residues. Germline assignment: CDR1 SGHVS and CDR2 FNYEAQ. The CDR3 nucleotides read TGTGCCAGCAGCTACGCTTCGGACAGCCAAGAGACCCAGTACTTC. Translation gives CASSYASDSQETQYF.

The chain carries TRBV11-1 and TRBJ1-1; no clear D. The germline CDR1 and CDR2 sequences are SGHAT and FQDESV (reference sequence). With 2 bases removed from V and 5 bases from J, the gap between germline ends came to 9 bases. CDR3 length equals 13 residues. The DNA of the CDR3 is TGTGCCAGCAGCTTATCCCGGAGGACTGAAGCTTTCTTT. Protein product: CASSLSRRTEAFF.